Listed below are T cell receptor beta chains from one sample, sequenced in a study of T-cell reconstitution after alpha-beta-depleted transplantation in children. Each CDR3 protein is one row after TCRdb ran MiXCR on the PCR reads. Among over 200,000 distinct CDR3 sequences, roughly 11% were seen once, and the ten largest hold 28%. This specimen was PBMCs, taken before TCRalphabeta/CD19-depleted stem cell transplant. The receptor set was obtained from a child less than two years old with acute myeloid leukemia, due to receive a stem cell transplant. CDR3s include the opening cysteine and the closing phenylalanine or tryptophan. Fields, in order: D gene, J gene, V gene, clone size, CDR3 protein, CDR3 DNA. A D gene is named only where the DNA matches it firmly. Clone size is given for some rows only: seen once, a few or many times, or a class if the clone is expanded.

>NA|TRBJ2-7|TRBV28|many
CASSPDRFYEQYF
TGTGCCAGCAGCCCTGACAGGTTTTACGAGCAGTACTTC
>NA|TRBJ1-2|TRBV10-2|NA
CASRGEPGIYYGYTF
TGCGCCAGCAGGGGAGAACCCGGGATCTACTATGGCTACACCTTC
>TRBD2|TRBJ2-1|TRBV7-2|many
CASSLALTSGRAHNEQFF
TGTGCCAGCAGCTTAGCGCTTACTAGCGGGAGGGCCCACAATGAGCAGTTCTTC
>TRBD2|TRBJ2-3|TRBV5-1|many
CASSPKGLAGITDTQYF
TGCGCCAGCAGCCCGAAGGGACTAGCGGGCATCACAGATACGCAGTATTTT
>TRBD1|TRBJ1-6|TRBV20-1|many
CSAETGRSPLHF
TGCAGTGCTGAGACAGGGAGGTCACCCCTCCACTTT
>NA|TRBJ2-2|TRBV5-1|many
CASSLSGTNTGELFF
TGCGCCAGCAGCTTGAGCGGCACGAACACCGGGGAGCTGTTTTTT
>TRBD2|TRBJ2-1|TRBV7-2|many
CASSWTSGYGGNEQFF
TGTGCCAGCAGCTGGACTAGCGGGTATGGGGGAAATGAGCAGTTCTTC
>TRBD1|TRBJ1-1|TRBV20-1|NA
CSAPPGGGDTEAFF
TGCAGTGCTCCACCAGGGGGAGGGGACACTGAAGCTTTCTTT
>NA|TRBJ2-7|TRBV4-2|many
CASSQGPYEQYF
TGTGCCAGCAGCCAAGGACCCTACGAGCAGTACTTC
>TRBD2|TRBJ2-7|TRBV20-1|many
CSARTSGDEQYF
TGCAGTGCTAGGACTAGCGGGGACGAGCAGTACTTC
>NA|TRBJ1-2|TRBV2|many
CASSEVGANYGYTF
TGTGCCAGCAGTGAAGTTGGGGCAAACTATGGCTACACCTTC
>TRBD1|TRBJ2-2|TRBV5-1|many
CASTRDRQTNTGELFF
TGCGCCAGCACCCGGGACAGGCAAACGAACACCGGGGAGCTGTTTTTT
>NA|TRBJ1-2|TRBV28|many
CASSLPIRGGYTF
TGTGCCAGCAGCTTACCTATCAGGGGCGGTTACACCTTC
>NA|TRBJ1-2|TRBV7-2|many
CASRPTGRYGYTF
TGTGCCAGCAGGCCTACAGGACGCTATGGCTACACCTTC
>TRBD2|TRBJ2-3|TRBV7-9|many
CASSSGTSGTPWGTDTQYF
TGTGCCAGCAGCTCCGGGACTAGCGGAACTCCCTGGGGCACAGATACGCAGTATTTT
>TRBD2|TRBJ2-3|TRBV9|many
CASSAGAGASTDTQYF
TGTGCCAGCAGCGCCGGAGCGGGGGCTAGCACAGATACGCAGTATTTT
>NA|TRBJ1-1|TRBV4-1|few
CASSPPTGVAEAFF
TGCGCCAGCAGCCCACCGACAGGAGTCGCTGAAGCTTTCTTT
>NA|TRBJ2-1|TRBV5-1|many
CASSLGLSGLYNEQFF
TGCGCCAGCAGCTTGGGACTCTCCGGGCTATACAATGAGCAGTTCTTC
>NA|TRBJ2-2|TRBV6-1|many
CASSEQGYTGELFF
TGTGCCAGCAGTGAACAGGGTTACACCGGGGAGCTGTTTTTT
>NA|TRBJ2-5|TRBV29-1|many
CSVGETQYF
TGCAGCGTGGGGGAGACCCAGTACTTC
>NA|TRBJ2-5|TRBV12-3/TRBV12-4|many
CASSSADENQETQYF
TGTGCCAGCAGTTCCGCAGATGAGAACCAAGAGACCCAGTACTTC
>NA|TRBJ2-2|TRBV2|few
CASSADTGELFF
TGTGCCAGCAGTGCAGACACCGGGGAGCTGTTTTTT
>NA|TRBJ1-2|TRBV13|many
CASSLSGGNGYTF
TGTGCCAGCAGCTTATCGGGGGGCAATGGCTACACCTTC
>TRBD1|TRBJ2-6|TRBV19|many
CASRQGARGANVLTF
TGTGCCAGTAGGCAGGGGGCGCGAGGGGCCAACGTCCTGACTTTC
>TRBD1|TRBJ2-6|TRBV12-3/TRBV12-4|many
CASSFTGEGANVLTF
TGTGCCAGCAGCTTCACAGGGGAGGGGGCCAACGTCCTGACTTTC
>NA|TRBJ2-3|TRBV5-1|many
CASSPSAGPDTQYF
TGCGCCAGCAGCCCTAGCGCAGGGCCAGATACGCAGTATTTT
>NA|TRBJ2-2|TRBV10-3|many
CAISESLTDNTGELFF
TGTGCCATCAGTGAGTCCCTGACAGACAACACCGGGGAGCTGTTTTTT
>NA|TRBJ2-7|TRBV5-1|many
CASSRDLSYEQYF
TGCGCCAGCAGCCGGGACTTGTCCTACGAGCAGTACTTC
>NA|TRBJ2-6|TRBV6-2/TRBV6-3|many
CASNRWGDSGANVLTF
TGTGCCAGCAACCGGTGGGGTGACTCTGGGGCCAACGTCCTGACTTTC
>TRBD2|TRBJ2-3|TRBV5-1|NA
CASSLEGLAGDTQYF
TGCGCCAGCAGCTTGGAGGGACTAGCGGGAGATACGCAGTATTTT
>NA|TRBJ1-5|TRBV18|many
CASSPVEDQPQHF
TGTGCCAGCTCACCGGTTGAGGATCAGCCCCAGCATTTT
>TRBD2|TRBJ2-2|TRBV20-1|many
CSARDAGANTGELFF
TGCAGTGCTAGAGATGCGGGGGCGAACACCGGGGAGCTGTTTTTT
>TRBD2|TRBJ2-5|TRBV7-9|few
CASSPRPAGGAETQYF
TGTGCCAGCAGCCCCCGACCAGCGGGGGGAGCAGAGACCCAGTACTTC
>NA|TRBJ1-3|TRBV20-1|few
CSAERASRGGNTIYF
TGCAGTGCTGAAAGAGCTTCTAGGGGCGGTAACACCATATATTTT
>TRBD2|TRBJ2-7|TRBV4-3|many
CASSRGLAASYEQYF
TGCGCCAGCAGCCGCGGACTAGCGGCGTCCTACGAGCAGTACTTC
>TRBD2|TRBJ2-3|TRBV7-9|many
CASTTSGGSTDTQYF
TGTGCCAGCACCACTAGCGGGGGTAGCACAGATACGCAGTATTTT
>TRBD2|TRBJ2-1|TRBV4-2|many
CASTQGSGIYNEQFF
TGTGCCAGCACCCAAGGTAGCGGGATCTACAATGAGCAGTTCTTC
>TRBD2|TRBJ2-1|TRBV7-3|many
CASSSPSGNYNEQFF
TGTGCCAGCAGCTCCCCTAGCGGGAATTACAATGAGCAGTTCTTC
>NA|TRBJ2-7|TRBV7-6|many
CASSLKGSNSYEQYF
TGTGCCAGCAGCTTGAAGGGGTCGAACTCCTACGAGCAGTACTTC
>NA|TRBJ1-1|TRBV5-1|many
CASSLMGNTEAFF
TGCGCCAGCAGCTTGATGGGGAACACTGAAGCTTTCTTT
>NA|TRBJ2-7|TRBV5-1|many
CSSSLRGVASYEQYF
TGCTCCAGCAGCTTGAGGGGGGTAGCTTCCTACGAGCAGTACTTC
>NA|TRBJ1-5|TRBV27|NA
CASSPGRTNQPQHF
TGTGCCAGCAGTCCCGGACGGACAAATCAGCCCCAGCATTTT
>TRBD2|TRBJ2-7|TRBV20-1|NA
CSARGPPGLAGTQSSYEQYF
TGCAGTGCTAGGGGGCCTCCGGGACTAGCGGGGACCCAATCCTCCTACGAGCAGTACTTC
>TRBD2|TRBJ2-2|TRBV10-3|many
CAISRIGTSGRAGELFF
TGTGCCATCAGCCGAATTGGGACTAGCGGGAGGGCCGGGGAGCTGTTTTTT
>NA|TRBJ2-2|TRBV6-5|many
CASSYSISGTGELFF
TGTGCCAGCAGTTACTCGATAAGCGGGACCGGGGAGCTGTTTTTT
>NA|TRBJ2-5|TRBV7-2|many
CASSLVETQYF
TGTGCCAGCAGCTTAGTAGAGACCCAGTACTTC
>TRBD1|TRBJ2-7|TRBV20-1|many
CSAAGTGNNYEQYF
TGCAGTGCCGCCGGGACAGGGAATAACTACGAGCAGTACTTC
>NA|TRBJ2-3|TRBV28|many
CASSFVGSTQYF
TGTGCCAGCAGTTTTGTGGGCAGTACGCAGTATTTT
>NA|TRBJ2-5|TRBV29-1|NA
CSATGPYQETQHF
TGCAGCGCGACGGGCCCCTACCAAGAGACCCAGCACTTC
>NA|TRBJ1-4|TRBV5-1|NA
CASSFDIPTNEKLFF
TGCGCCAGCAGTTTTGACATACCAACTAATGAAAAACTGTTTTTT
>TRBD2|TRBJ2-4|TRBV12-3/TRBV12-4|many
CASSLLGGAQNIQYF
TGTGCCAGCAGTTTGCTCGGGGGGGCCCAGAACATTCAGTACTTC
>NA|TRBJ1-1|TRBV10-3|many
CAISVTGNTEAFF
TGTGCCATCAGTGTTACGGGGAACACTGAAGCTTTCTTT
>NA|TRBJ2-7|TRBV7-6|many
CASSLEAGHLSYEQYF
TGTGCCAGCAGCTTAGAGGCGGGACACTTGTCCTACGAGCAGTACTTC
>TRBD1|TRBJ1-2|TRBV5-1|few
CASSLDRGYGDTF
TGCGCCAGCAGCTTGGACAGGGGCTATGGCGACACCTTC
>NA|TRBJ1-5|TRBV21-1|many
CASSDTDRTSQPQHF
TGTGCCAGCAGCGACACTGACAGGACCTCACAGCCCCAGCATTTT
>NA|TRBJ1-1|TRBV5-1|many
CASSWGGRDKLQAFF
TGCGCCAGCAGTTGGGGGGGGCGGGATAAGCTCCAAGCTTTCTTT
>NA|TRBJ1-6|TRBV7-8|many
CASSLARGGYNSPLHF
TGTGCCAGCAGCTTAGCGCGCGGAGGGTATAATTCACCCCTCCACTTT
>NA|TRBJ2-3|TRBV29-1|many
CSARTDTQYF
TGCAGCGCCCGCACAGATACGCAGTATTTT
>NA|TRBJ2-2|TRBV5-1|many
CASSLGPGQELFF
TGCGCCAGCAGCTTGGGGCCGGGACAGGAGCTGTTTTTT
>NA|TRBJ1-5|TRBV5-5|many
CASSLGPDNQPQHF
TGTGCCAGCAGCTTGGGTCCAGACAATCAGCCCCAGCATTTT